This TCR beta chain derives from a study of blood T cell repertoires in COVID-19. The V and J ends lost 0 bases and 5 bases, in that order; junction bases with no gene match: 22. Germline loops: CDR1 MNHEY, CDR2 SMNVEV (reference sequence). This CDR3 has 21 amino acids. Clones were sequenced by immunoSEQ multiplex PCR, and TCRdb holds only the in-frame ones, with some missing. Here the sample spans 200,000 to 250,000 clones, roughly 87% being singletons. The sample consisted of PBMCs or T cells enriched from blood (not recorded which). This clonotype originated in a young man with acute COVID-19. This chain joins TRBV27 and TRBJ1-2, with 9 bases matching TRBD1. The CDR3 spells CASSLSPHGLGQGSFRYGYTF. CDR3 bases: TGTGCCAGCAGTTTATCGCCCCATGGACTGGGACAGGGTAGCTTTAGGTATGGCTACACCTTC.